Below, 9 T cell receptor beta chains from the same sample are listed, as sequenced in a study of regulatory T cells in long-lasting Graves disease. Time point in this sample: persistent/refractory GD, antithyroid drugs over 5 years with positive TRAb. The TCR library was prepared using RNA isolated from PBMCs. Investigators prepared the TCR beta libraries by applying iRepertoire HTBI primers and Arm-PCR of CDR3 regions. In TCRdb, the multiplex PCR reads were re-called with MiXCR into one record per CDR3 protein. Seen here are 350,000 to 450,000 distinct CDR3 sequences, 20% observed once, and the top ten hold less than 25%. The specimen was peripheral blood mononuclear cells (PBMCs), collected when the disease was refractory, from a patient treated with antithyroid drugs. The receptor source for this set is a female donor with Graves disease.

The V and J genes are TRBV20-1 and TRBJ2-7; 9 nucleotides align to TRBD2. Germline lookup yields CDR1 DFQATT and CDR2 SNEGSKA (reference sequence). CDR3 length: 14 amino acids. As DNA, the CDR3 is TGCAGCGGAAGTACTAGCGGGCTCTCCTACGAGCAGTACTTC. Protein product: CSGSTSGLSYEQYF.

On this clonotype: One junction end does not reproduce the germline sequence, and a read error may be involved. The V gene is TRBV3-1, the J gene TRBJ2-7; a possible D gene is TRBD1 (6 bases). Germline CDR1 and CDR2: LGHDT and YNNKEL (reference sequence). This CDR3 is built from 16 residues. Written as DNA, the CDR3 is TGTGCCAGCAGCCAAACCGATTTCACAGGGATTCACGAGCAGTGCTTC. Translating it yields CASSQTDFTGIHEQCF.

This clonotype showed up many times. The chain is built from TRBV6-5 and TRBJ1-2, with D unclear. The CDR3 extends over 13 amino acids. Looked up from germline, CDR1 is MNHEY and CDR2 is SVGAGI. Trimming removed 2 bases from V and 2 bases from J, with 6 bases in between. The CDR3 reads CASSYGQNYGYTF. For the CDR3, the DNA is TGTGCCAGCAGTTACGGGCAGAACTATGGCTACACCTTC.

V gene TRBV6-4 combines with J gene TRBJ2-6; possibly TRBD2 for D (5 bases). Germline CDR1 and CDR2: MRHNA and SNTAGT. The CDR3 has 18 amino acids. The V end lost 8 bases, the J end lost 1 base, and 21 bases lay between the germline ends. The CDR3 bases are TGTGCCAGCCGACCGGGTCAGGAGGATTCTTCTGGGGCCAACGTCCTGACTTTC. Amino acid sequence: CASRPGQEDSSGANVLTF.

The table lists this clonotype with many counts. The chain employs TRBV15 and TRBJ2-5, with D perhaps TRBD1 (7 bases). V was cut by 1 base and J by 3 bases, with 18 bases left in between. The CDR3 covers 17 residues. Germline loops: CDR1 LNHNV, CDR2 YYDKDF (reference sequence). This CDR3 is CATSRAQPAGGKETQYF. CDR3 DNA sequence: TGTGCCACCAGCAGAGCACAGCCTGCAGGGGGGAAAGAGACCCAGTACTTC.

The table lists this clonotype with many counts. The CDR3 here is CASSFAGRVETQYF. CDR3 coding DNA: TGTGCCAGCAGCTTCGCCGGCAGGGTAGAGACCCAGTACTTC. This rearrangement joins TRBV7-2 to TRBJ2-5; tentative D call: TRBD1 (5 bases). The V end was cut by 3 bases, the J end by 4 bases, with 12 bases between. CDR1 and CDR2 from the germline V gene are SGHTA and FQGNSA. The CDR3 has 14 residues.

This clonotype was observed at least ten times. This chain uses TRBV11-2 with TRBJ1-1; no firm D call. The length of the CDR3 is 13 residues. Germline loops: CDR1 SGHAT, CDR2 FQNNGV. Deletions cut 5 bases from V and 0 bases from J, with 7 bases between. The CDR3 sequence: CASSPAMNTEAFF. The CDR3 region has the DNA TGTGCCAGCAGCCCGGCTATGAACACTGAAGCTTTCTTT. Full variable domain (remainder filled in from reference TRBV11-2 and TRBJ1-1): EAGVAQSPRYKIIEKRQSVAFWCNPISGHATLYWYQQILGQGPKLLIQFQNNGVVDDSQLPKDRFSAERLKGVDSTLKIQPAKLEDSAVYLCASSPAMNTEAFFGQGTRLTVV.

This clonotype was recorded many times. The CDR3 protein is CASSTLILAGVTGELFF. CDR3 DNA sequence: TGTGCCAGCAGCACCCTGATACTAGCGGGAGTCACCGGGGAGCTGTTTTTT. This chain uses TRBV28 with TRBJ2-2; 11 bases are a match to TRBD2. Germline CDR1 MDHEN, CDR2 SYDVKM. The CDR3 has 17 amino acids. J lost 4 bases, V lost 6 bases, and 10 bases had no gene match.

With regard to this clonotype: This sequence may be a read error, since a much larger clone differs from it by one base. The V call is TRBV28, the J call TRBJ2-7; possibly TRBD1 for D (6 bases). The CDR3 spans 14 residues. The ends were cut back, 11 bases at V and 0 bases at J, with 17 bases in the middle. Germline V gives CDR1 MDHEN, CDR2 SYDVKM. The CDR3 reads CAHSSGVSSYEQYF. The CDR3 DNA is TGTGCCCACAGTTCAGGGGTTAGCTCCTACGAGCAGTACTTC.